The 5 T cell receptor beta chains listed next were all sequenced from one sample in a study of blood T cells in healthy people across ages. For the second PCR, which ran for roughly 6 to 11 cycles, a sample-barcoded 5' primer and a J-beta primer mix were used. MiXCR, applied by TCRdb to the 5' RACE reads, yields one record per CDR3 protein. The sample comprises 700,000 to 800,000 distinct CDR3 sequences, 40% to 45% of which are singletons, and 20% to 25% rests with the top ten. What was sequenced was blood. The receptors derive from an older woman in good health.

The chain employs TRBV6-2 or TRBV6-3 and TRBJ2-7; TRBD1 matches at 9 bases. Per germline, CDR1 MNHEY and CDR2 SVGEGT. The CDR3 is 15 residues long. The ends lost 2 bases at V and 5 bases at J; junction bases unmatched: 7. In nucleotides, the CDR3 is TGTGCCAGCAGTTACCGCGGGACAGGGTCCAACGAGCAGTACTTC. It encodes CASSYRGTGSNEQYF.

The chain is built from TRBV6-1 and TRBJ2-1; no definite D call. CDR3 length: 12 amino acids. V lost 1 base and J 11 bases, leaving 9 bases between the germline ends. The germline CDR1 and CDR2 sequences are MNHNS and SASEGT. CDR3 residues: CASSEVGNQQFF. The CDR3 DNA is TGTGCCAGCAGTGAAGTGGGAAATCAGCAGTTCTTC.

This chain joins TRBV20-1 and TRBJ2-1; TRBD2 aligns across 9 bases. The V gene's germline CDR1 is DFQATT and CDR2 SNEGSKA (reference sequence). The trim removed 2 bases at V and 8 bases at J, leaving 10 bases unmatched. This CDR3 is 15 amino acids long. The CDR3: CSARYLAGTGYEQFF. The DNA for the CDR3 is TGCAGTGCTAGATATCTAGCGGGGACGGGATATGAGCAGTTCTTC.

In this sample, this clonotype turned up a few times. One base away lies a much larger clone, so this may be a sequencing read error. This chain connects TRBV11-2 to TRBJ2-3; TRBD2 aligns across 8 bases. The CDR3 runs 14 residues. Germline trimming cut 5 bases from V and 6 bases from J; bases unmatched to any gene: 7. Germline V gene data show CDR1 as SGHAT and CDR2 as FQNNGV. CDR3 DNA: TGTGCCAGCAGCGTAGGGACTAGATCGGATACGCAGTATTTT. Translation gives CASSVGTRSDTQYF.

Remarks on this clonotype: A much more abundant neighbour one base away suggests this may be a read error. V usage is TRBV12-3 or TRBV12-4 and J usage is TRBJ2-3, with 7 bases lining up with TRBD1. CDR3 size: 14 residues. This chain's CDR3 is CASSFGTVTDMQYF. CDR3 in DNA: TGTGCCAGCAGTTTCGGGACAGTTACAGATATGCAGTATTTT.